This T cell receptor (beta chain) was observed in a study of identifying expanded T cells in peripheral blood. Collection occurred without any documented infections or immune events in donors. Measured with immunoSEQ multiplex PCR; TCRdb has only the in-frame clones, and not every one. This table has some 90,000 clones, 88% appearing once. This clonotype was obtained from a person aged 18-70 years in good health. What was sequenced was blood.

CDR3: CASSQEGPAGGPDEQYF. The CDR3 DNA sequence: TGCGCCAGCAGCCAAGAAGGACCAGCGGGGGGGCCGGACGAGCAGTACTTC. The chain joins TRBV4-3 to TRBJ2-7; 10 positions agree with TRBD2. J lost 5 bases, V lost 0 bases, and 10 bases had no gene match. The CDR3 sequence is 17 residues long. Germline V lookup: CDR1 LGHNA, CDR2 YSLEER.